A single sample gave rise to the 22 T cell receptor beta chains below, sequenced in a study of cytomegalovirus exposure and HLA in healthy donors. PCR used 60 Vbeta primers and 13 Jbeta primers. TCRdb keeps only in-frame clones here, not all; method: immunoSEQ multiplex PCR. Of 100,000 to 150,000 clones detected, about 10% appear once; the ten largest clones hold about 4.6%. The sample consisted of PBMCs. These receptors originate from a woman under 30 in good health and CMV-seropositive.

There are a few counts of this clone. V usage is TRBV6-5 and J usage is TRBJ2-3, with TRBD1 as a possible D gene (6 bases). Germline V CDR1 and CDR2: MNHEY, SVGAGI. V lost 5 bases and J 11 bases, leaving 20 bases between the germline ends. CDR3 size: 14 residues. CDR3 DNA: TGTGCCAGCAGTGAAATTAGTACAGGGAGATGGCAGTATTTT. It yields the protein CASSEISTGRWQYF.

The table lists this clone with a few counts. This chain links TRBV28 with TRBJ2-7; TRBD2 agrees at 9 bases. The ends lost 5 bases at V and 2 bases at J; junction bases unmatched: 7. CDR3 length: 15 amino acids. The germline V gene has CDR1 MDHEN and CDR2 SYDVKM. CDR3 residues: CASSPLAGAPYEQYF. The CDR3 DNA reads TGTGCCAGCAGTCCATTAGCGGGGGCCCCCTACGAGCAGTACTTC.

This clone was seen a few times. J is TRBJ2-5 and V is TRBV2; TRBD2 matches at 16 bases. Germline-derived CDR1 and CDR2 are SNHLY and FYNNEI. The V and J ends lost 4 bases and 2 bases, in that order; junction bases with no gene match: 4. CDR3 length: 17 amino acids. Here the CDR3 reads CASSGGLAGGVQETQYF. Written as DNA, the CDR3 is TGTGCCAGCAGTGGGGGACTAGCGGGAGGGGTACAAGAGACCCAGTACTTC. The variable domain in full, completed from reference TRBV2 and TRBJ2-5, reads EPEVTQTPSHQVTQMGQEVILRCVPISNHLYFYWYRQILGQKVEFLVSFYNNEISEKSEIFDDQFSVERPDGSNFTLKIRSTKLEDSAMYFCASSGGLAGGVQETQYFGPGTRLLVL.

This clone was counted only a few times. The genes are TRBV14 and TRBJ1-1; no firm D call. V shed 1 base and J shed 4 bases, with 7 bases lying between them. The CDR3 is 13 residues long. From germline, CDR1 is SGHDN and CDR2 FVKESK. The CDR3 DNA reads as TGTGCCAGCAGCCAAGTTTCCTCCACTGAAGCTTTCTTT. Its translation is CASSQVSSTEAFF.

This clone was detected a few times. The rearrangement uses TRBV7-9 and TRBJ1-4, with 8 bases fitting TRBD1. The trim removed 4 bases at V and 7 bases at J, leaving 2 bases unmatched. In germline, CDR1 is SEHNR, CDR2 FQNEAQ (reference sequence). This CDR3 is 13 amino acids long. In nucleotides, the CDR3 is TGTGCCAGCAGCTCGGGACAGGTTGAAAAACTGTTTTTT. It encodes CASSSGQVEKLFF.

The DNA for the CDR3 is TGCGCCAGCAGCCGAGACGGGTTCGGGGAAAAACTGTTTTTT. Translation gives CASSRDGFGEKLFF. This chain links TRBV4-1 with TRBJ1-4; no definite D call. The V gene lost 4 bases and the J gene lost 8 bases, with 14 bases spanning the gap. The CDR3 totals 14 residues. The germline V gene has CDR1 MGHRA and CDR2 YSYEKL.

V usage is TRBV9 and J usage is TRBJ2-3; weak D call: TRBD2 (5 bases). The CDR3 extends over 17 amino acids. V lost 4 bases and J lost 0, with 18 bases in between. Germline CDR1 reads SGDLS; CDR2 reads YYNGEE. The DNA of the CDR3 is TGTGCCAGCAGCCCTAGCCTCCGTTCCTCTAGCACAGATACGCAGTATTTT. It specifies CASSPSLRSSSTDTQYF.

This chain links TRBV6-6 with TRBJ1-2; 8 nucleotides line up with TRBD1. Looked up from germline, CDR1 is MNHNY and CDR2 is SVGAGI (reference sequence). The ends lost 6 bases at V and 8 bases at J; junction bases unmatched: 11. CDR3 size: 14 residues. This CDR3 is CASSPTGALGGYTF. The DNA for the CDR3 is TGTGCCAGCAGCCCGACAGGGGCTCTGGGGGGCTACACCTTC.

This clone was recorded a few times. The chain combines TRBV18 with TRBJ2-7; D gene ambiguous. CDR1 and CDR2 (germline): KGHSH, LQKENI. The CDR3 is made up of 13 amino acids. Trimming shortened V by 3 bases and J by 6 bases, and 12 bases separated the two germline ends. CDR3 amino acids: CASSPDQRGEQYF. The CDR3 bases are TGTGCCAGCTCACCCGACCAGCGAGGCGAGCAGTACTTC. Using reference TRBV18 and TRBJ2-7 for the parts outside the CDR3, the full variable domain is NAGVMQNPRHLVRRRGQEARLRCSPMKGHSHVYWYRQLPEEGLKFMVYLQKENIIDESGMPKERFSAEFPKEGPSILRIQQVVRGDSAAYFCASSPDQRGEQYFGPGTRLTVT.

As regards this clone: Germline is not matched at one junction end, which may reflect a read error. The chain couples TRBV6-5 to TRBJ1-2, with D maybe TRBD1 (5 bases). The V gene's germline CDR1 is MNHEY and CDR2 SVGAGI. The CDR3 has 14 residues. This CDR3 is CARSYGALDYGYTF. CDR3 in DNA: TGTGCCCGCAGTTACGGGGCTCTAGACTATGGCTACACCTTC.

V gene TRBV7-9 combines with J gene TRBJ2-5, with TRBD2 matching 11 bases. Germline V lookup: CDR1 SEHNR, CDR2 FQNEAQ (reference sequence). Trimming at V came to 6 bases and at J to 5 bases, leaving 8 bases not matched to a gene. The CDR3 has 15 residues. Here the CDR3 reads CASRVAGGPTETQYF. In DNA form, the CDR3 reads TGTGCCAGCAGGGTAGCGGGAGGGCCAACGGAGACCCAGTACTTC.

V is TRBV7-9 and J is TRBJ2-1; 8 bases match TRBD2. V was pared by 4 bases and J by 8 bases, with 13 bases of the junction left unmatched. Germline CDR1 and CDR2: SEHNR and FQNEAQ (reference sequence). This CDR3 spans 16 amino acids. CDR3 region: CASSSDWIGRADEQFF. The CDR3 coding sequence is TGTGCCAGCAGCTCAGATTGGATCGGGAGGGCCGATGAGCAGTTCTTC.

The sample holds a few counts of this clone. The chain uses TRBV6-6 and TRBJ2-1, with 10 bases fitting TRBD2. After removal of 5 bases from V and 7 bases from J, the junction contained 11 bases not matched to a gene. This CDR3 is 16 amino acids long. In germline, CDR1 is MNHNY, CDR2 SVGAGI (reference sequence). The CDR3 here is CASSTVAGGMINEQFF. The CDR3 nucleotides read TGTGCCAGCAGTACCGTAGCGGGAGGAATGATAAATGAGCAGTTCTTC.

This clone was detected a few times. The chain joins TRBV5-1 to TRBJ2-2; 14 bases fit TRBD2. Unmatched junction bases numbered 2, after V lost 3 bases and J lost 4 bases. The CDR3 is 16 amino acids. Germline V gives CDR1 SGHRS, CDR2 YFSETQ. The CDR3 DNA follows: TGCGCCAGCAGCTCGACTAGCGGGAGGGCCACCGGGGAGCTGTTTTTT. Translated, it gives CASSSTSGRATGELFF. Combining the CDR3 with reference TRBV5-1 and TRBJ2-2 gives the whole variable domain KAGVTQTPRYLIKTRGQQVTLSCSPISGHRSVSWYQQTPGQGLQFLFEYFSETQRNKGNFPGRFSGRQFSNSRSEMNVSTLELGDSALYLCASSSTSGRATGELFFGEGSRLTVL.

The V call is TRBV7-2, the J call TRBJ2-3; 7 bases align to TRBD1. Losses at the gene ends were 10 bases for V and 3 bases for J; bases not matched to a gene: 10. CDR1 and CDR2 from the germline V gene are SGHTA and FQGNSA. This CDR3 is built from 14 residues. CDR3 residues: CAIPAGGETDTQYF. DNA for the CDR3: TGTGCCATCCCCGCAGGGGGTGAAACAGATACGCAGTATTTT.

This chain joins TRBV5-6 and TRBJ2-7; tentatively, D is TRBD2 (5 bases). Per germline, CDR1 SGHDT and CDR2 YYEEEE. The V end was cut by 2 bases, the J end by 6 bases, with 9 bases between. This CDR3 region has 12 residues. CDR3 sequence (DNA): TGTGCCAGCAGCTTCTCCAGCGGCGAGCAGTACTTC. Translation: CASSFSSGEQYF.

Remarks on this clone: One end of the junction varies from germline; a read error may be responsible. This rearrangement joins TRBV6-5 to TRBJ2-2; the match to TRBD1 covers 9 bases. CDR3 length equals 14 residues. The germline gives CDR1 MNHEY, CDR2 SVGAGI. The CDR3 region has the DNA TGTGCCAGCAGTTCCGGGACAGGGACGGGGGAGCTGGTTTTT. Protein: CASSSGTGTGELVF.

In its sample, this clone was seen a few times. This rearrangement joins TRBV5-5 to TRBJ2-1; no definite D call. The CDR3 is 15 residues long. Germline lookup yields CDR1 SGHKS and CDR2 YYEKEE (reference sequence). V shed 0 bases and J shed 0 bases, with 7 bases lying between them. This chain's CDR3 is CASSLDWASYNEQFF. CDR3 nucleotide sequence: TGTGCCAGCAGCTTGGATTGGGCCTCCTACAATGAGCAGTTCTTC. The complete variable domain, with remaining parts taken from reference TRBV5-5 and TRBJ2-1, reads DAGVTQSPTHLIKTRGQQVTLRCSPISGHKSVSWYQQVLGQGPQFIFQYYEKEERGRGNFPDRFSARQFPNYSSELNVNALLLGDSALYLCASSLDWASYNEQFFGPGTRLTVL.

This clone was detected a few times. The V gene is TRBV5-1, the J gene TRBJ2-1, with D perhaps matching TRBD1 (6 bases). Germline assignment: CDR1 SGHRS and CDR2 YFSETQ. The CDR3 runs 15 residues. V dropped 1 base and J dropped 8 bases, with 16 bases sitting between them. The chain's CDR3 is CASSLPRGIDDEQFF. The CDR3 nucleotides read TGCGCCAGCAGCTTGCCCAGGGGAATTGACGATGAGCAGTTCTTC.

This clone showed up just a few times. The rearrangement links TRBV30 to TRBJ2-7, with D possibly matching TRBD1 (5 bases). The CDR3 is made up of 13 amino acids. V lost 3 bases, J lost 0 bases, and 9 bases lay in between. The germline gives CDR1 GTSNPN, CDR2 SVGIG (reference sequence). The CDR3 spells CAWRSQVSYEQYF. The CDR3 nucleotides read TGTGCCTGGAGATCACAGGTCTCCTACGAGCAGTACTTC.

The gene calls are TRBV5-4 and TRBJ1-2; D is perhaps TRBD1 (5 bases). This CDR3 comprises 13 residues. V was shortened by 3 bases and J by 8 bases, with 14 bases between the two germline ends. CDR1 and CDR2 from the germline V gene are SGHNT and YYREEE (reference sequence). In DNA, the CDR3 is TGTGCCAGCAGCTCCGGACAACCTTGGGGCTACACCTTC. It encodes CASSSGQPWGYTF.

The gene calls are TRBV25-1 and TRBJ2-1; TRBD2 matches 10 bases. Germline CDR1 MGHDK, CDR2 SYGVNS. Germline trimming cut 10 bases from V and 4 bases from J; bases unmatched to any gene: 7. CDR3 size: 14 residues. The CDR3 sequence is CATKREGGYNEQFF. The CDR3 DNA reads as TGTGCCACCAAGCGGGAGGGGGGATACAATGAGCAGTTCTTC.